This TCR beta chain was documented in a study of CXCR3-negative and CXCR3-positive naive CD8 T cells. Study results and limitations: Naive cells positive for CXCR3 carried more hydrophobic TRB CDR3s than CXCR3-negative ones. Diversity proved comparably high across both naive subsets and much lower in memory CD8+ cells.

With some 310,000 cells each, the CD8+ T cell subsets were individually sorted in triplicate. The authors gated naive CD8+ T cells as CD45RO-CCR7+CD27+CD95-. UMI labels and 5' RACE were used to prepare the TRB cDNA libraries. From its re-call of the 5' RACE reads, TCRdb lists each CDR3 protein once, without DNA. In all, the sample yields about 120,000 distinct CDR3 sequences. There are 14 residues in the CDR3. Germline lookup yields CDR1 LGHNA and CDR2 YSLEER. With respect to this clonotype: Its antigen is currently unknown.

The TCR sequence derives from a human donor in good health. Some clones in this sample may be carry-over from other donors' samples. Specimen: naive CXCR3+ CD8+ T cells from blood. Noted subset: CD45RO-CCR7+CD27+CD95- naive CD8+ T cells expressing CXCR3 (TNR3+). V and J are TRBV4-3 and TRBJ2-2. CDR3: CASSQDWGGGELFF.